The 8 T cell receptor beta chains given below trace back to one sample, sequenced in a study of CD8 T cells in Susac syndrome. An amount of RNA that ranged from roughly 0.5 to 1 ug was reverse transcribed with random hexamers. TCRdb used MiXCR to reprocess the immunoSEQ multiplex PCR reads, holding one entry per CDR3 protein. This repertoire shows over 150,000 distinct CDR3 sequences, 95% to 96% found once; its top ten account for 0.095% to 0.15%. The sample taken for sequencing was CD4+ T cells from PBMCs. The origin of the receptors is a human donor with Susac syndrome.

The rearrangement uses TRBV20-1 and TRBJ2-2; D uncertain. The germline V gene has CDR1 DFQATT and CDR2 SNEGSKA (reference sequence). V lost 1 base and J lost 0, with 15 bases in between. This CDR3 region has 17 residues. The CDR3, as DNA: TGCAGTGCTAGAGGAAGCTCGATACCCGCGAACACCGGGGAGCTGTTTTTT. Amino acid sequence: CSARGSSIPANTGELFF.

V is TRBV7-2 and J is TRBJ2-7; no clear D. The CDR3 consists of 13 residues. The V gene lost 1 base and the J gene lost 7 bases, with 11 bases spanning the gap. Looked up from germline, CDR1 is SGHTA and CDR2 is FQGNSA. In nucleotides, the CDR3 is TGTGCCAGCAGCTTAGGGGTGGCGCGGGAGCAGTACGTC. Protein sequence: CASSLGVAREQYV.

The chain uses TRBV18 and TRBJ2-7, with TRBD1 identical over 7 bases. CDR3 length: 13 amino acids. V shed 6 bases, J shed 3 bases, and the junction held 5 bases outside the gene matches. Germline V gives CDR1 KGHSH, CDR2 LQKENI. The DNA of the CDR3 is TGTGCCAGCTCCGGACAGGCGCTCTACGAGCAGTACGTC. It translates to CASSGQALYEQYV.

CDR3 loop: CASSHSMRKGANTGELFF. The CDR3 region has the DNA TGTGCCAGCAGCCATTCGATGAGGAAGGGCGCGAACACCGGGGAGCTGTTTTTT. The rearrangement joins TRBV6-1 to TRBJ2-2; D not certain. The CDR3 loop spans 18 amino acids. Germline V gene data show CDR1 as MNHNS and CDR2 as SASEGT. Trimming took 6 bases from V and 0 from J, leaving 20 bases between them.

The genes are TRBV12-3 or TRBV12-4 and TRBJ1-1; no firm D call. The CDR3 runs to 14 residues. Between the trimmed V and J ends, which lost 6 bases and 6 bases, there was a span of 17 bases. CDR3 protein: CASSKNHGGAEAFF. CDR3 in DNA: TGTGCCAGCAGCAAAAACCACGGAGGCGCTGAAGCTTTCTTT.

J is TRBJ1-1 and V is TRBV24-1; D might be TRBD1 (6 bases). The CDR3 length is 14 residues. The V gene's germline CDR1 is KGHDR and CDR2 SFDVKD. The ends were cut back, 2 bases at V and 4 bases at J, with 10 bases in the middle. The CDR3, as DNA: TGTGCCACCAGTGATTCCTCAGGGGTCACTGAAGCTTTCTTT. Encoded protein: CATSDSSGVTEAFF.

The chain is built from TRBV28 and TRBJ2-7, with a tentative D call TRBD1 (7 bases). Germline CDR1 reads MDHEN; CDR2 reads SYDVKM. V lost 4 bases to trimming and J lost 1 base, with 8 bases between them. The CDR3 is 13 residues long. In DNA, the CDR3 is TGTGCCAGCAGTTCAGGGGGGTCCTACGAGCAGTACGTC. Translation gives CASSSGGSYEQYV.

V gene TRBV14 combines with J gene TRBJ1-2; TRBD1 agrees at 8 bases. The CDR3 spans 15 residues. From germline, CDR1 is SGHDN and CDR2 FVKESK. V lost 2 bases to trimming and J lost 4 bases; unmatched junction nucleotides: 6. This chain's CDR3 is CASSQLGQGLYGYTF. CDR3 DNA sequence: TGTGCCAGCAGCCAACTAGGACAGGGCCTCTATGGCTACACCTTC.